This TCR beta chain was sequenced during a study of cytomegalovirus exposure and HLA in healthy donors (dated 2017 in TCRdb). Some background on the complete study: In an earlier analysis of under 750 of the donors, around 290 Gb of sequence data and approximately 100 million unique TCR beta sequences from roughly 180 million T cells were reported. An early release covering roughly 640 HLA-typed donors comprised approximately 300 gigabases of sequencing data and some 79 million unique TCR sequences. Of the roughly 400 genotyped donors, 65% to 90% fell in the genetic ancestry cluster associated with self-reported Caucasian donors. The study aimed to test whether cataloging public T cell receptors could reveal signatures of past pathogen exposure. The study used immunosequencing to profile the T cell repertoires of approximately 650 subjects and linked those repertoires to cytomegalovirus serostatus. Along with the roughly 710-subject first cohort, a separate validation cohort of around 120 different subjects was used. The study combined high-throughput TCR immunosequencing, statistical association of individual TCRs with disease status, and machine learning to predict cytomegalovirus infection status. To study patterns of TCR occurrence, a later analysis re-analyzed previously published TCR beta repertoires from 550 to 800 donors and added high-resolution HLA genotyping. The later analysis used no new phenotypic data to find candidate immune exposures, relying instead on TCR beta sequences and their occurrence across donors. An earlier analysis of several hundred of the donors applied high-throughput TCR beta sequencing to assess whether each TCR beta V gene segment acted as functional or pseudogenic. Alongside the repertoire data, information on donor age, sex, ethnicity and CMV serostatus was compiled. A later genetic analysis took genome-wide SNP genotypes for about 55% of the roughly 700 donors and used that subset as a discovery cohort. Every repertoire in the discovery cohort had been generated on one and the same sequencing platform. Both class I and class II loci were covered by HLA typing, at four-digit resolution. Typing coverage differed by locus: A, B, C, DRB1 and DQB1 were typed in about 620-640 donors, DQA1 in around 500, DPA1 in 606, and DPB1 in around 490. Because of strong linkage in the cohort, a handful of DR-DQ haplotypes were treated as single units for association and clustering. Among some 410 genotyped donors of the cohort, an average of about 220,000 unique TCR beta nucleotide sequences was sequenced per donor, of which about 19% were non-productive. What the study reported, not specific to this receptor: Assigning TCR associations to individual alleles was difficult when HLA alleles, especially DR and DQ, strongly co-occurred. A cluster of highly shared sequence variants was judged likely to represent a technical artifact of the sequencing pipeline. In the study, around 150 TCR beta chains were listed as associated with cytomegalovirus. At a false discovery rate of 0.05, a later analysis linked some 17,000 TCR beta sequences to specific HLA alleles. In a later analysis, the rate of TCR association differed among HLA loci, with DRB1 alleles having the most associated TCRs and HLA-C alleles having the fewest. Presence/absence analyses assumed roughly uniform sequencing depth across donors, an assumption that may not hold. A later analysis found that most CMV-associated TCR beta chains appeared HLA-restricted, with HLA associations seemingly driven largely by CMV exposure. In an earlier analysis of 587 of the donors, most TCR beta V segments appeared in productive rearrangements about 87% or about 30% of the time, broadly matching IMGT annotations. Most TCR sequences were observed very rarely across donors, whereas some public TCRs were present in many individuals. Immune exposure information for the cohort was limited to CMV serostatus. HLA typing was unavailable for some donors at each locus, so association tests used only the typed subset. A later genetic analysis reported fewer N-insertions in productive TCRs among donors in an Asian-associated ancestry cluster than the 666-donor mean. Linkage disequilibrium might explain the correlated functional status among segregating V segments, but an unknown experimental factor could not be excluded. Because counts were too low, approximately 15 rarely observed V segments, including chromosome 9 orphons, were excluded from the earlier analysis of some 540 of the donors. A further reported finding was that TCR beta sequences accurately predicted the HLA-A and HLA-B alleles for most subjects in the first cohort. In this cohort, only TCR beta chains were sequenced, and detectable features were limited by the absence of alpha or paired-chain data. A later analysis reported that several top co-occurrence clusters appeared linked to parvovirus B19, influenza, CMV and Epstein-Barr virus. Some IMGT-functional V segments, including TRBV6-2 and TRBV6-3, could not be told apart with the 87-base-pair reads, so those segments were excluded. In a later analysis, HLA-associated TCR beta chains were found to be more clonally expanded and to have lower generation probabilities than equally common non-associated chains. The classifier was reported to diagnose cytomegalovirus status with high specificity and sensitivity in both the original cohort and the validation cohort. A few of the identified cytomegalovirus-associated TCR beta chains were confirmed in vitro to be specific for cytomegalovirus antigens. The authors suggested that the approach could potentially be extended to other disease states and immunological phenotypes. In a later genetic analysis, a missense DCLRE1C variant was associated with V-gene and J-gene trimming of TCR beta chains, and the association was replicated in an independent cohort.

This clone was observed a few times. There is no known antigen for this receptor. Base qualities are not at hand, and no much larger clone is one base apart. The cohort was made up of about 610 healthy bone marrow donors. At the time of sampling, every cohort member was nominally healthy, though immune exposures that went unrecorded were likely present. The donor was CMV seropositive and was included in the group of almost 300 seropositive cohort members. A peripheral blood sample was provided by each donor, and peripheral blood mononuclear cells were used for TCR beta sequencing. Genomic DNA was extracted from the blood cell samples with the Qiagen DNeasy Blood Extraction Kit. Library method: the immunoSEQ multiplex PCR assay. A mixture of 60 forward primers for TCR Vbeta segments and 13 reverse primers for TCR Jbeta segments was used in the multiplex PCR. The CDR3 region of rearranged TCR beta genes was amplified from genomic DNA by a multiplex PCR assay. Amplified TCR beta libraries were sequenced as 87-base-pair reads on the Illumina HiSeq System. As for the original processing: A later analysis tallied 75 million to 95 million unique TCR beta chains across the 666 repertoires, and some 10 million of those chains were shared by two or more donors. A nearest-neighbor algorithm error-corrected the raw reads and collapsed the reads into unique sequences, merging closely related sequences to remove PCR and sequencing errors. CDR3 sequences were aligned to IMGT reference sequences to assign V, D and J gene segments. For a sequence to be retained, a match of at least six nucleotides was required to both a V gene segment and a J gene segment. Rearrangements were classified as productive when the CDR3 lacked stop codons and remained in frame with V and J, and all other rearrangements were classified as non-productive. CDR3 was defined according to IMGT convention as the region running from the second conserved V-encoded cysteine to the conserved J-encoded phenylalanine. Sequences without an unambiguous match to a single V gene segment were excluded from the earlier analysis of 450 to 750 of the donors. An earlier analysis of 500 to 600 of the donors classified V segments as functional when productive rearrangements were above 56.7% and as segregating when the standard deviation between donors was above 5%. A statistical classification framework was built to diagnose cytomegalovirus status from the catalog of TCR beta chain sequences. A later analysis assigned V and J genes by comparing TCR nucleotide sequences with IMGT/GENE-DB human TR gene sequences. Using the TCRdist pipeline, a later analysis assigned CDR3 sequences along with most-parsimonious VDJ recombination scenarios. A later analysis defined each TCR beta chain by its CDR3 amino acid sequence plus V-gene family, and excluded reads lacking a unique V-gene family. To address suspected cross-contamination and a sequencing artifact, a later analysis removed several hundred highly shared, low-generation-probability nucleotide sequences. A later analysis calculated a clonal expansion index for each public chain from normalized within-repertoire ranks of inferred template counts. A later analysis computed generation probabilities with a VDJ recombination model fitted to out-of-frame rearrangements, and checked the results against IGoR. In a later analysis, TCR-TCR, TCR-HLA and TCR-CMV co-occurrence was scored with hypergeometric tests, and a repertoire-size bias correction was applied to TCR pairs. In a later analysis, false discovery rates were estimated by permuting HLA or CMV assignments 20 times. A later analysis grouped co-occurring TCRs with DBSCAN, adding TCRdist sequence similarity when clustering within HLA-allele-positive subsets. Repertoires with fewer than 30,000 or more than 120,000 public chains were left out of co-occurrence clustering, as were four to six repertoires with anomalous nucleotide sharing. Entries here come from immuneACCESS through TCRdb and include only in-frame sequences with V and J called. Some clones fail to appear in such tables; in the studies checked, an unresolved V gene covers under half of the shortfall, and the cause of the remainder is unknown. Clonal size and the V and J genes are those of that table, whereas D and trimming came from the DNA. The sample table records about 93,000 clones; approximately 69% of these occur just once. The ten largest clones add up to 5.5% to 6% of the sample.

Its CDR3 holds 16 amino acids, cysteine through phenylalanine. The kept DNA is CDR3 alone, 48 bases in frame from the first base. Sequences SNHLY (CDR1) and FYNNEI (CDR2) are obtained from the germline V gene. The receptor chain draws on TRBV2 and TRBJ2-5, with 7 bases in between that match TRBD2. The DNA end is a closer match to TRBJ2-7, so the J assignment may be wrong. This TCR was sampled from a boy aged 5-17 years in good health and CMV-seropositive. Sample: PBMCs. The CDR3 is CASIEDLRTSSYEQYF. The bases are TGTGCCAGCATTGAGGATTTGAGGACTAGCTCCTACGAGCAGTACTTC.